A single sample gave rise to the 8 T cell receptor beta chains below, sequenced in a study of T-cell memory formation after mild COVID-19. TCRdb re-derived calls from the 5' RACE reads in MiXCR, one entry per CDR3 protein. The sample lists just under 550,000 distinct CDR3 sequences; roughly 21% were seen once. The sequenced material came from PBMCs or a T cell subset sorted from them (not recorded which). The receptor source for this set is an adult woman who had mild COVID-19 (a few samples of this study predate the infection). Cell type and time point are not known.

This clonotype was detected only a few times. Possible read error: a much larger clone is one base away. The V call is TRBV24-1, the J call TRBJ2-2, with D maybe TRBD1 (6 bases). Germline values: CDR1 KGHDR, CDR2 SFDVKD. This CDR3 region has 15 residues. V dropped 3 bases and J dropped 0 bases, with 7 bases sitting between them. DNA for the CDR3: TGTGCCACCAGTGATCGGACAGCGAACACCGGGGAGCTGTTTTTT. Amino acids: CATSDRTANTGELFF.

This chain connects TRBV12-3 or TRBV12-4 to TRBJ1-2; D is perhaps TRBD1 (6 bases). The CDR3 is 14 residues long. With 5 bases removed from V and 2 bases from J, the gap between germline ends came to 12 bases. As DNA, the CDR3 is TGTGCCAGCAGTCCACGGGACACCAACTATGGCTACACCTTC. This gives the protein CASSPRDTNYGYTF.

This clonotype came up a few times. The chain's CDR3 is CASRQGLGLTDTQYF. The CDR3 region has the DNA TGTGCCAGTCGGCAGGGACTAGGTCTGACAGATACGCAGTATTTT. The rearrangement joins TRBV12-3 or TRBV12-4 to TRBJ2-3; 8 bases are a match to TRBD2. This CDR3 has 15 amino acids. J was trimmed by 3 bases and V by 9 bases; bases with no gene match: 11.

The chain couples TRBV7-9 to TRBJ2-1, with D uncertain. This CDR3 is 12 amino acids long. CDR1 is SEHNR, CDR2 FQNEAQ, per germline (reference sequence). The V gene lost 7 bases and the J gene lost 4 bases, with 8 bases spanning the gap. DNA for the CDR3: TGTGCCAGCAACTCTCTTTACAATGAGCAGTTCTTC. Translating it yields CASNSLYNEQFF.

The chain has TRBV5-6 and TRBJ1-2; perhaps TRBD1 as D (5 bases). In germline, CDR1 is SGHDT, CDR2 YYEEEE. V lost 0 bases and J 4 bases, leaving 10 bases between the germline ends. This CDR3 is built from 14 residues. CDR3 coding DNA: TGTGCCAGCAGCTTGGAGGGGTCCTTCTATGGCTACACCTTC. Translated: CASSLEGSFYGYTF.

This sequence joins TRBV5-1 and TRBJ2-3; the match to TRBD2 covers 9 bases. This CDR3 is 21 amino acids long. The germline CDR1 and CDR2 sequences are SGHRS and YFSETQ. J was trimmed by 4 bases and V by 0 bases; bases with no gene match: 21. The CDR3: CASSLGSKREDLNARSDTQYF. The CDR3 DNA follows: TGCGCCAGCAGCTTGGGCAGCAAGCGGGAGGATCTAAATGCCCGGTCAGATACGCAGTATTTT. The complete variable domain, with remaining parts taken from reference TRBV5-1 and TRBJ2-3, reads KAGVTQTPRYLIKTRGQQVTLSCSPISGHRSVSWYQQTPGQGLQFLFEYFSETQRNKGNFPGRFSGRQFSNSRSEMNVSTLELGDSALYLCASSLGSKREDLNARSDTQYFGPGTRLTVL.

The chain couples TRBV19 to TRBJ1-1, with D unresolved. The CDR3 is made up of 15 amino acids. Trimming cost V 2 bases and J 0 bases, with 10 bases left between them. Germline V gene sequence: CDR1 LNHDA, CDR2 SQIVND (reference sequence). The CDR3 sequence is CASSIPYGLNTEAFF. CDR3 sequence (DNA): TGTGCCAGTAGTATACCATACGGATTGAACACTGAAGCTTTCTTT. The full variable domain, in which reference TRBV19 and TRBJ1-1 provide the parts outside the CDR3, is DGGITQSPKYLFRKEGQNVTLSCEQNLNHDAMYWYRQDPGQGLRLIYYSQIVNDFQKGDIAEGYSVSREKKESFPLTVTSAQKNPTAFYLCASSIPYGLNTEAFFGQGTRLTVV.

This clonotype turned up a few times. The chain carries TRBV5-4 and TRBJ2-7; 7 nucleotides line up with TRBD1. V lost 3 bases, J lost 4 bases, and 7 bases stayed unmatched. There are 14 residues in the CDR3. Germline loops: CDR1 SGHNT, CDR2 YYREEE (reference sequence). CDR3 amino acids: CASSSETGRYEQYF. CDR3 DNA sequence: TGTGCCAGCAGCTCGGAGACAGGGCGGTACGAGCAGTACTTC.